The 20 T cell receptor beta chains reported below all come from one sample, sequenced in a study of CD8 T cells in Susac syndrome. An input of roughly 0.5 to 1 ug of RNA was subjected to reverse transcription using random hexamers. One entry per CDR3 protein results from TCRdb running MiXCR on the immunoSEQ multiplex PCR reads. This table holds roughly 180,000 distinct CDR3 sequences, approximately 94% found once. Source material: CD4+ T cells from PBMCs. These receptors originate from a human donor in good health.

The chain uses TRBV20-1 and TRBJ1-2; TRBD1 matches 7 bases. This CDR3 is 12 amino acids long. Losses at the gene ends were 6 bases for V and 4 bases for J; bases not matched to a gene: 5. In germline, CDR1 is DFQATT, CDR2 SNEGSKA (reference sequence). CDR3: CSARQGVYGYTF. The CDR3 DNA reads TGCAGTGCGCGACAGGGCGTCTATGGCTACACCTTC.

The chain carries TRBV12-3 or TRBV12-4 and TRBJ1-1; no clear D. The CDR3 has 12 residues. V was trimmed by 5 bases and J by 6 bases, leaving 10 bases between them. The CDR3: CASSNSFPEAFF. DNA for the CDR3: TGTGCCAGCAGTAACAGTTTCCCTGAAGCTTTCTTT.

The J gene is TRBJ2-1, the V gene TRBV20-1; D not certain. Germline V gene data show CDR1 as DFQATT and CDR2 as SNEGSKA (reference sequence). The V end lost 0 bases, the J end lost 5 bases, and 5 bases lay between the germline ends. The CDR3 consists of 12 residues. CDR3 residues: CSAREGHNEQFF. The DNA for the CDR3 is TGCAGTGCTAGAGAGGGCCACAATGAGCAGTTCTTC.

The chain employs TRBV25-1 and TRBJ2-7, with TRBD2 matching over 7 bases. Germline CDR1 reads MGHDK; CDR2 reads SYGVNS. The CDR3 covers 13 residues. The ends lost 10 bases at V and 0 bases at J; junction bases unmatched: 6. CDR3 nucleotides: TGTGCCACCCGAGCGGGGAGCTCCTACGAGCAGTACTTC. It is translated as CATRAGSSYEQYF.

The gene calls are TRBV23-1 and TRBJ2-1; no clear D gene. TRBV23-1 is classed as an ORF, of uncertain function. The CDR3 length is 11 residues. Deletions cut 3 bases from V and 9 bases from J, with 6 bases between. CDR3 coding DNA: TGCGCCAGCAGTCAGGCAGTTGAGCAGTTCTTC. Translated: CASSQAVEQFF.

The CDR3 nucleotides read TGTGCCAGCAGCTTAGAATCGAATAGGGTCCGTCAGCCCCAGCATTTT. It encodes CASSLESNRVRQPQHF. V usage is TRBV7-8 and J usage is TRBJ1-5; D not resolved. This CDR3 comprises 16 residues. CDR1 and CDR2 (germline): SGHVS, FQNEAQ. V shed 1 base and J shed 6 bases, with 16 bases lying between them.

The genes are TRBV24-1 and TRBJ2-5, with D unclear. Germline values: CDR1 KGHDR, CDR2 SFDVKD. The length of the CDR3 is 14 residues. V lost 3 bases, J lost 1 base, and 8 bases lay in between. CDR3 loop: CATSDPIGQETQYF. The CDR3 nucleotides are TGTGCCACCAGTGATCCTATTGGCCAAGAGACCCAGTACTTC.

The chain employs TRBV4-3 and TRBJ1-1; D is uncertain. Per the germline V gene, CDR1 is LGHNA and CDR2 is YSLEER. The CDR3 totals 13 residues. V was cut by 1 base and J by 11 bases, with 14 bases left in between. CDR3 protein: CASSQVLGQRAFF. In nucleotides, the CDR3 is TGCGCCAGCAGCCAAGTACTAGGGCAGCGGGCTTTCTTT.

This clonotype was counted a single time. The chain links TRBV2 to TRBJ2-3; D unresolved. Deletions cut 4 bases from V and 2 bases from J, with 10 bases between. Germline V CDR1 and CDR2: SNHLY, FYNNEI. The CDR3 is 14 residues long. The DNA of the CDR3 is TGTGCCAGCAGTGTAACGAGGAACACAGATACGCAGTATTTT. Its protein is CASSVTRNTDTQYF.

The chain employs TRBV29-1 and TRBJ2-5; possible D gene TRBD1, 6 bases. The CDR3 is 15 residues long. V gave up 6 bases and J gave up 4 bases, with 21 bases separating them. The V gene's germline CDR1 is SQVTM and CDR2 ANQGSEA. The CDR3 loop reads CSVRDDRPVPETQYF. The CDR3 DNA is TGCAGCGTAAGAGACGACAGGCCGGTACCAGAGACCCAGTACTTC.

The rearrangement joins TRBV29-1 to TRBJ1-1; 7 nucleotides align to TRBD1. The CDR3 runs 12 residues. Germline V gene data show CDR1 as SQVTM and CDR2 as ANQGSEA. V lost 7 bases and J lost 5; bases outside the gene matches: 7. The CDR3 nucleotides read TGCAGCGAGACCAGGGGGGCTACTGAAGCTTTCTTT. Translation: CSETRGATEAFF.

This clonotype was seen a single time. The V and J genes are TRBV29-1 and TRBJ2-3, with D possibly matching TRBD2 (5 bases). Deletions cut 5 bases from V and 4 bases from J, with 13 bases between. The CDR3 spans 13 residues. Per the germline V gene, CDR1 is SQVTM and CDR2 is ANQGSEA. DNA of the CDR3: TGCAGCGTTAGTAGGAGGTTGGCAGATACGCAGTATTTT. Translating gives CSVSRRLADTQYF.

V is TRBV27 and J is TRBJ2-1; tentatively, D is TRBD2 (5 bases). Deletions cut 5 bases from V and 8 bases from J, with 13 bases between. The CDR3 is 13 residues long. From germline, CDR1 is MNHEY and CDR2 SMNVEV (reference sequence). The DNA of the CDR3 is TGTGCCAGCAGTCTCCAACGGGGAGATGAGCAGTTCTTC. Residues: CASSLQRGDEQFF.

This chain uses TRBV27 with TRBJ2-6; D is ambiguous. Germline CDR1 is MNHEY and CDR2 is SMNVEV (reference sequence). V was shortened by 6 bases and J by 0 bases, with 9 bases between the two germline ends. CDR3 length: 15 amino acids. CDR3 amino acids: CASSRWDSGANVLTF. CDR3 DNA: TGTGCCAGCAGCCGCTGGGACTCTGGGGCCAACGTCCTGACTTTC.

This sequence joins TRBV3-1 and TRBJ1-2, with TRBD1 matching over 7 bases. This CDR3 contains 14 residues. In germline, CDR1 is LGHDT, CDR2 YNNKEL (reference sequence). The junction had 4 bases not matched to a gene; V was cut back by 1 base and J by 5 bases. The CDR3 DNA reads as TGTGCCAGCAGCCAAGTGCGGACAGGATATGGCTACACCTTC. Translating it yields CASSQVRTGYGYTF. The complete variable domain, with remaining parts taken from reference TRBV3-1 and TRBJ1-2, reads DTAVSQTPKYLVTQMGNDKSIKCEQNLGHDTMYWYKQDSKKFLKIMFSYNNKELIINETVPNRFSPKSPDKAHLNLHINSLELGDSAVYFCASSQVRTGYGYTFGSGTRLTVV.

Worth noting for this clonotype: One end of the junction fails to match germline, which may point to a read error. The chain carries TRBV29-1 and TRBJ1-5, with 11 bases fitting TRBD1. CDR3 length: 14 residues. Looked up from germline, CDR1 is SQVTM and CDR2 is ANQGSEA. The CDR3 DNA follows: TGCAGCGTAAAACAGGGGACAGGGGGTCAGCCTCAGCATTTT. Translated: CSVKQGTGGQPQHF.

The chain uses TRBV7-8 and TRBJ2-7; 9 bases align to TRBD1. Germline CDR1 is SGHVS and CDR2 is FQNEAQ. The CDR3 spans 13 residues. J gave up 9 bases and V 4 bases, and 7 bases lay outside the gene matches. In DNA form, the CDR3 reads TGTGCCAGCAGCTCTCCGGACAGGGGCCGGCAGTACTTC. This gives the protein CASSSPDRGRQYF.

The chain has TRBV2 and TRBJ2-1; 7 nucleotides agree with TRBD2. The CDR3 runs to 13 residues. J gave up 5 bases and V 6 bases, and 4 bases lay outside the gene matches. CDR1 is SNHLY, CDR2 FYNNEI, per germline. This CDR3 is CASRAGRHNEQFF. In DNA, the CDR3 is TGTGCCAGCAGGGCCGGGAGGCACAATGAGCAGTTCTTC. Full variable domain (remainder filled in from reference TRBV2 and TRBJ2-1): EPEVTQTPSHQVTQMGQEVILRCVPISNHLYFYWYRQILGQKVEFLVSFYNNEISEKSEIFDDQFSVERPDGSNFTLKIRSTKLEDSAMYFCASRAGRHNEQFFGPGTRLTVL.

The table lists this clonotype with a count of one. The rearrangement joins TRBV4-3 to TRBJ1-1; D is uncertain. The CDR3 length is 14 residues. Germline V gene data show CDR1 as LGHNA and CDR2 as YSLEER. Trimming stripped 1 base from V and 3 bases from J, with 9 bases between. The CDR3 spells CASSQVVAYTEAFF. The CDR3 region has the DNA TGCGCCAGCAGCCAAGTTGTGGCTTACACTGAAGCTTTCTTT.

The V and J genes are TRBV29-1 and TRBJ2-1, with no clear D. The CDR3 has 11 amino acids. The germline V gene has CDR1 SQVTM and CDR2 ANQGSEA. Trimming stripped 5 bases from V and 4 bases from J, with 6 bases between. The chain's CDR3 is CSVLGYNEQFF. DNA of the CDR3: TGCAGCGTTCTAGGTTACAATGAGCAGTTCTTC.